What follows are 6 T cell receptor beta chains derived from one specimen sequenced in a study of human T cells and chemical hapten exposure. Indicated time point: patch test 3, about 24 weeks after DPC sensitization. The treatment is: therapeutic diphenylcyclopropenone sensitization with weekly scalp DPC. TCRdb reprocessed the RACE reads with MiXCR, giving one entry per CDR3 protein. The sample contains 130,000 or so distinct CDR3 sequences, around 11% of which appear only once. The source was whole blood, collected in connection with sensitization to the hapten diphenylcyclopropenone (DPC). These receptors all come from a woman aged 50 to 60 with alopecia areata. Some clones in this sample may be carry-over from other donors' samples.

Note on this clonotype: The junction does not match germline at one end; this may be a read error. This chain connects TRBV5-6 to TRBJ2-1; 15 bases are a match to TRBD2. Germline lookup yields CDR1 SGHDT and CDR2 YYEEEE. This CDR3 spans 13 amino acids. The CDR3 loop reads CASSQGLAGGKVF. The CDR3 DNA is TGTGCCAGCAGCCAGGGACTAGCGGGAGGCAAGGTCTTC.

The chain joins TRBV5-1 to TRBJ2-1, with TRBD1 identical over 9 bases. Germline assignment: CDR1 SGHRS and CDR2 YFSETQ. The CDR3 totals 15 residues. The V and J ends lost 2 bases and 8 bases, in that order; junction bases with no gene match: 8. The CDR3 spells CASSLEGQGVDEQFF. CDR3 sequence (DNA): TGCGCCAGCAGCTTAGAGGGACAGGGAGTAGATGAGCAGTTCTTC.

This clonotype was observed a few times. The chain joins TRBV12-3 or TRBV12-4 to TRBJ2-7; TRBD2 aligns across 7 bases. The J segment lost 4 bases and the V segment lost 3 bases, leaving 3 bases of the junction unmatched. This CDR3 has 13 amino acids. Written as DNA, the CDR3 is TGTGCCAGCAGTTTGGGAGGGGTTTACGAGCAGTACTTC. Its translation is CASSLGGVYEQYF.

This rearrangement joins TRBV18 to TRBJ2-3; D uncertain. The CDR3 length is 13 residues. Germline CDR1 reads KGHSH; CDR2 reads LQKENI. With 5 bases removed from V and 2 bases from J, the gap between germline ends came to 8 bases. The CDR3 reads CASSRALTDTQYF. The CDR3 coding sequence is TGTGCCAGCTCAAGGGCCCTCACAGATACGCAGTATTTT.

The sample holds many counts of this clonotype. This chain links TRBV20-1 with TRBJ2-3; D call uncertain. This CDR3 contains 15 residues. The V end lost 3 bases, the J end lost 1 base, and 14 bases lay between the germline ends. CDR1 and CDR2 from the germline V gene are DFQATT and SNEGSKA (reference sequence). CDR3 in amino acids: CSASFPGTGTDTQYF. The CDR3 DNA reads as TGCAGTGCTAGTTTTCCCGGAACGGGCACAGATACGCAGTATTTT.

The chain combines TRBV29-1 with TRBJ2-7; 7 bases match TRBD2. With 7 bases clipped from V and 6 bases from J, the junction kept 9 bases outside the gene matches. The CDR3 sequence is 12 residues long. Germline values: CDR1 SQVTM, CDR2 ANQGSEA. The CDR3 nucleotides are TGCAGCGCCCTCAAAGCGGGGAGCGAGCAGTACTTC. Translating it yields CSALKAGSEQYF.